This T cell receptor (beta chain) was captured in a study of spatial heterogeneity in lung cancer. This clonotype occurred many times. Its target is unknown. The library protocol tagged each TCR cDNA with a unique molecular identifier. TCRdb re-derived calls from the 5' RACE reads in MiXCR, one entry per CDR3 protein. This table has about 38,000 distinct CDR3 sequences, 7.5% to 8% appearing once. General study results and limits: Ubiquitous, expanded tumor-derived TCRs were more frequently observed in blood at resection than at follow-up.

As for time point: sample taken at primary tumor resection. Patients with untreated early-stage non-small cell lung cancer, numbering 72, were the donors. Frozen PBMC, nontumor lung or tumor provided whole RNA, which was sequenced unsorted. The V end was cut by 1 base, the J end by 8 bases, with 20 bases between. The CDR3 extends over 16 amino acids. CDR1 and CDR2 from the germline V gene are SNHLY and FYNNEI. The receptor was derived from a male donor with early-stage non-small cell lung cancer. This chain connects TRBV2 to TRBJ1-2; D remains unclear. Sequenced here: PBMCs, sampled at surgery. The CDR3 DNA follows: TGTGCCAGCAGTGAAGAGGCGCCCCGGTTCGACTCGGGCTACACCTTC. Its translation is CASSEEAPRFDSGYTF.